This T cell receptor beta chain was recovered during a study of blood T cells in healthy people across ages. Germline CDR1 reads MGHRA; CDR2 reads YSYEKL. V dropped 0 bases and J dropped 7; count of bases not matched to a gene: 7. The CDR3 has 16 residues. Using a J-beta primer mix together with a sample-barcoded 5' primer, a second PCR was run for roughly 6 to 11 cycles. Using its own MiXCR run on the 5' RACE reads, TCRdb lists one record per CDR3 protein. The table lists more than 1.4 million distinct CDR3 sequences, roughly 40% of them singletons. In this sample, this clonotype turned up many times. The antigen is not known. Whole-study results and caveats: TCR beta diversity was tightly associated with the proportion of naive T cells. Roughly linear declines in TCR beta diversity per million T cells occurred with age.

Those donating, healthy Caucasian individuals from Russia, were aged 6 to 90. Source material: blood. This chain joins TRBV4-1 and TRBJ2-1, with 9 positions matching TRBD2. The TCR originated in a woman aged 18-29 years in good health. In DNA, the CDR3 is TGCGCCAGCAGCCAAGATGAGCGGGGGGCGATTAATGAGCAGTTCTTC. It specifies CASSQDERGAINEQFF.